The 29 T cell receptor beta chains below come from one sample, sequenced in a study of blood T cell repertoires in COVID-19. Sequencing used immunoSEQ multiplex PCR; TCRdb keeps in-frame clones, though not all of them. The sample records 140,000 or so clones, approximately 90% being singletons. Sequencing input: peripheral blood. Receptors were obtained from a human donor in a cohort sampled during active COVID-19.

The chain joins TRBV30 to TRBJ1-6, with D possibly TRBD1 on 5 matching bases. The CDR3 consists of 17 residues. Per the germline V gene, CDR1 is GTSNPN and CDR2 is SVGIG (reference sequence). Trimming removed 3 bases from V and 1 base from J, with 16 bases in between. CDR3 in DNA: TGTGCCTGGAGGCCAAAGGTCGGACAATCCTATAATTCACCCCTCCACTTT. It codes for CAWRPKVGQSYNSPLHF.

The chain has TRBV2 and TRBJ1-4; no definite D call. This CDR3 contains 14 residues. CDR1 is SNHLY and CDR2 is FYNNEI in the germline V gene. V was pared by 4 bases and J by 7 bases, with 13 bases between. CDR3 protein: CASSGLVIGEKLFF. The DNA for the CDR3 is TGTGCCAGCAGTGGGTTGGTAATCGGTGAAAAACTGTTTTTT.

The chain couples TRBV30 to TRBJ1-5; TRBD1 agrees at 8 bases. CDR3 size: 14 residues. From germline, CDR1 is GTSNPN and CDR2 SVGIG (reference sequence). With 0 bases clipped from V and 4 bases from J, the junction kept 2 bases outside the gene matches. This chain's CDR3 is CAWSVDRGNQPQHF. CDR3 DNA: TGTGCCTGGAGTGTAGACAGGGGAAATCAGCCCCAGCATTTT.

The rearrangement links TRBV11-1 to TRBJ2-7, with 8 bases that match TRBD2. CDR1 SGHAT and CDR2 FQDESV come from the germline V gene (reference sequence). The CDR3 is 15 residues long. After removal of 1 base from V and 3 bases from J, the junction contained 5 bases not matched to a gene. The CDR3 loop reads CASSLESSGGYEQYF. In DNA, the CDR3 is TGTGCCAGCAGCTTAGAATCCAGCGGGGGCTACGAGCAGTACTTC.

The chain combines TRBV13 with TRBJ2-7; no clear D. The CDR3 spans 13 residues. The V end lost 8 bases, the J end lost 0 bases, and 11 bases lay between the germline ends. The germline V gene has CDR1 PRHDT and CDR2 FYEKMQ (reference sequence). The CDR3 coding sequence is TGTGCCAGCCGCGCCGCGTCCTCCTACGAGCAGTACTTC. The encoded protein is CASRAASSYEQYF.

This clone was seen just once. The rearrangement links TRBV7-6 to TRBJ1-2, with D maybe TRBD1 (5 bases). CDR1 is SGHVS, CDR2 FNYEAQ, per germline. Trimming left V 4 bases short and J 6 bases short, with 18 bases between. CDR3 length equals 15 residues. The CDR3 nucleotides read TGTGCCAGCAGCTACAATACAGGCCTAATACATGGCTACACCTTC. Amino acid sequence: CASSYNTGLIHGYTF.

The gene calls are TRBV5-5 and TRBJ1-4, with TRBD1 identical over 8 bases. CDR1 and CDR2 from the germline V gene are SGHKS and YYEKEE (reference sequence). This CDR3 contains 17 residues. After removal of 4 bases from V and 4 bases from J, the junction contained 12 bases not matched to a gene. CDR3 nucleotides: TGTGCCAGCAGCCCAATCACAGGGGGGGCAAATAATGAAAAACTGTTTTTT. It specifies CASSPITGGANNEKLFF.

The CDR3 region has the DNA TGTGCCAGCAGCTCGGACAGTAGAACGCAGTATTTT. Translating it yields CASSSDSRTQYF. This chain connects TRBV7-8 to TRBJ2-3; D possibly corresponds to TRBD1 (6 bases). V was trimmed by 4 bases and J by 9 bases, leaving 11 bases between them. Per germline, CDR1 SGHVS and CDR2 FQNEAQ. This CDR3 spans 12 amino acids.

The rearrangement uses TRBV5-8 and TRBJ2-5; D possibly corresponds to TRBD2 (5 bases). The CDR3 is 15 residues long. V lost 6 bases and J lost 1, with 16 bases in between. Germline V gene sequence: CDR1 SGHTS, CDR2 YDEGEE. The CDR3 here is CASNDPGKSQETQYF. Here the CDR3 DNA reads TGTGCCAGCAATGACCCCGGGAAGAGCCAAGAGACCCAGTACTTC.

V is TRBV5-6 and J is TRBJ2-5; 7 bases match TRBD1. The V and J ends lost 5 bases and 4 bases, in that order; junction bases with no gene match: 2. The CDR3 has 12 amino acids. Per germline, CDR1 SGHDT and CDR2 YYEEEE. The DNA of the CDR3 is TGTGCCAGCAGGAGGGGGCGAGAGACCCAGTACTTC. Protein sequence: CASRRGRETQYF.

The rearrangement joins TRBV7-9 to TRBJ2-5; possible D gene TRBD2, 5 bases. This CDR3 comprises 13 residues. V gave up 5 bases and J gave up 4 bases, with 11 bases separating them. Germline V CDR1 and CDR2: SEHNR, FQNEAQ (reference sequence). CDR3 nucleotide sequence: TGTGCCAGCAGCAAGAGCGGTGGAGAGACCCAGTACTTC. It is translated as CASSKSGGETQYF. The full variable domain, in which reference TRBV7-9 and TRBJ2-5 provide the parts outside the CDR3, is DTGVSQNPRHKITKRGQNVTFRCDPISEHNRLYWYRQTLGQGPEFLTYFQNEAQLEKSRLLSDRFSAERPKGSFSTLEIQRTEQGDSAMYLCASSKSGGETQYFGPGTRLLVL.

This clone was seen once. The CDR3 region has the DNA TGCAGCGCCCCCGCGAGAGGGGGAACTGAAGCTTTCTTT. It is translated as CSAPARGGTEAFF. V is TRBV29-1 and J is TRBJ1-1; maybe TRBD1 (6 bases). V gave up 7 bases and J gave up 5 bases, with 17 bases separating them. This CDR3 has 13 residues. Per germline, CDR1 SQVTM and CDR2 ANQGSEA. Full variable domain (rest looked up from reference TRBV29-1 and TRBJ1-1): SAVISQKPSRDICQRGTSLTIQCQVDSQVTMMFWYRQQPGQSLTLIATANQGSEATYESGFVIDKFPISRPNLTFSTLTVSNMSPEDSSIYLCSAPARGGTEAFFGQGTRLTVV.

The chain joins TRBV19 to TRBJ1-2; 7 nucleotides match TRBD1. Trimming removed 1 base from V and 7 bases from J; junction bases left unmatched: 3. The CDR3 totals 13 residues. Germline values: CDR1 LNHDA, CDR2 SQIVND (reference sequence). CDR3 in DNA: TGTGCCAGTAGTATAGGGACAGGAGGTGGCTACACCTTC. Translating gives CASSIGTGGGYTF.

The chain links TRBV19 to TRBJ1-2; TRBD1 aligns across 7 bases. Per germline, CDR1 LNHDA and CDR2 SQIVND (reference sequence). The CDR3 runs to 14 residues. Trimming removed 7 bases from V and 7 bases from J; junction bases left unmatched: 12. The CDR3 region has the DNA TGTGCCAGTACCGTGGACAGGCCGAGGGGTGGCTACACCTTC. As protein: CASTVDRPRGGYTF.

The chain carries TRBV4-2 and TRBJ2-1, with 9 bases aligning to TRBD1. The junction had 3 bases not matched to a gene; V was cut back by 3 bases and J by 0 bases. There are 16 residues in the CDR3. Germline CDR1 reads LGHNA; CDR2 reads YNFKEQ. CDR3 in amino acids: CASSQKDRGSYNEQFF. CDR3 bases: TGTGCCAGCAGCCAGAAGGACAGGGGCTCCTACAATGAGCAGTTCTTC.

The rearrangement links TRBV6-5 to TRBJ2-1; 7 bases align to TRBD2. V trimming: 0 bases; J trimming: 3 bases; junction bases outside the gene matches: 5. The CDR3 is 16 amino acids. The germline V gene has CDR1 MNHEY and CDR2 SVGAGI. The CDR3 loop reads CASSYSTSGDYNEQFF. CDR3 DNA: TGTGCCAGCAGTTACTCGACAAGCGGGGACTACAATGAGCAGTTCTTC.

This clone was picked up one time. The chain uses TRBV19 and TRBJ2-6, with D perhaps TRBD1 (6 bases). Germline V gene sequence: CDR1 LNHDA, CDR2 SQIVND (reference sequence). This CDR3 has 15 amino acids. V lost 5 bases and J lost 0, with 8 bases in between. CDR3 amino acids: CASSLQGSGANVLTF. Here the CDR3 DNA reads TGTGCCAGTAGTTTACAGGGCTCTGGGGCCAACGTCCTGACTTTC.

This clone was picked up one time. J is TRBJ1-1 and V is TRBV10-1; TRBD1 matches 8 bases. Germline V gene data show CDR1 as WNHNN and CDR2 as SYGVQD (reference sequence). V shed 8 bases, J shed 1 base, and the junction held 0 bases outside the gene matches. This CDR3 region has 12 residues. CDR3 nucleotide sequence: TGCGCCAGCGGGACAGGGAACACTGAAGCTTTCTTT. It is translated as CASGTGNTEAFF.

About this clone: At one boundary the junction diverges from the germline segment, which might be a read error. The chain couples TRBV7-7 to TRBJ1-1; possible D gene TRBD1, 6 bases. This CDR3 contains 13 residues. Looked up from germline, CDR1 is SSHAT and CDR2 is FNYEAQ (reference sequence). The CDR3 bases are TGTGCTAGCAGCCTGACAGGGAACACTGAAGCTTTCTTT. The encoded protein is CASSLTGNTEAFF.

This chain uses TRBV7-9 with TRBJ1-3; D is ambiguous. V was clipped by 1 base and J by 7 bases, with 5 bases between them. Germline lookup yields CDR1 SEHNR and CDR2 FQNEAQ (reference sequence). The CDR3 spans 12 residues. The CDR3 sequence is CASSLDRNTIYF. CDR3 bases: TGTGCCAGCAGCTTAGACCGGAACACCATATATTTT.

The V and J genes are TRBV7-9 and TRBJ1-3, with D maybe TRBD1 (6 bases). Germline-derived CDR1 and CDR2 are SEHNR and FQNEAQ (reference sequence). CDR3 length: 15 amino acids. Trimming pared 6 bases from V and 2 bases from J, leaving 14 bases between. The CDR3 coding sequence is TGTGCCAGCAGGGGACAATTAAGTCCTGGAAACACCATATATTTT. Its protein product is CASRGQLSPGNTIYF.

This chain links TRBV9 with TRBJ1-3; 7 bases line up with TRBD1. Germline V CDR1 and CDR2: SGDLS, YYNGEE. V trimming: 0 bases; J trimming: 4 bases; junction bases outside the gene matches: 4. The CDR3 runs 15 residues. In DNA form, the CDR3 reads TGTGCCAGCAGCGTAGGAACAGGGGTAGGAAACACCATATATTTT. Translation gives CASSVGTGVGNTIYF. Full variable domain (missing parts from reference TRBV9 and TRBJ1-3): DSGVTQTPKHLITATGQRVTLRCSPRSGDLSVYWYQQSLDQGLQFLIQYYNGEERAKGNILERFSAQQFPDLHSELNLSSLELGDSALYFCASSVGTGVGNTIYFGEGSWLTVV.

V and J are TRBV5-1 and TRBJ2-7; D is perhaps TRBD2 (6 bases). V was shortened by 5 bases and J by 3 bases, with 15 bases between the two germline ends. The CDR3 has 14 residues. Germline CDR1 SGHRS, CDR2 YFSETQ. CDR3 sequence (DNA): TGCGCCAGCAGGCTAATCGAGACTAGCTACGAGCAGTACTTC. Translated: CASRLIETSYEQYF. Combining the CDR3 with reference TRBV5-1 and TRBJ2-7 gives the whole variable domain KAGVTQTPRYLIKTRGQQVTLSCSPISGHRSVSWYQQTPGQGLQFLFEYFSETQRNKGNFPGRFSGRQFSNSRSEMNVSTLELGDSALYLCASRLIETSYEQYFGPGTRLTVT.

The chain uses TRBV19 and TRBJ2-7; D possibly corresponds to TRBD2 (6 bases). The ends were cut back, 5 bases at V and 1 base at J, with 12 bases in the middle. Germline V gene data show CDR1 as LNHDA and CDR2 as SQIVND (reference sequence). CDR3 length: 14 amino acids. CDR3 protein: CASSRRDGSYEQYF. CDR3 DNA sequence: TGTGCCAGTAGTCGGAGGGACGGATCCTACGAGCAGTACTTC.

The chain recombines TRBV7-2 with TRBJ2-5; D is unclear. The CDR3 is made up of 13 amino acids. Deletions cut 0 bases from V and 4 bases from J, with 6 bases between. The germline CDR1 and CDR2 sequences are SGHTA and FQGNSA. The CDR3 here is CASSLAGRETQYF. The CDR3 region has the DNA TGTGCCAGCAGCTTAGCCGGTCGAGAGACCCAGTACTTC.

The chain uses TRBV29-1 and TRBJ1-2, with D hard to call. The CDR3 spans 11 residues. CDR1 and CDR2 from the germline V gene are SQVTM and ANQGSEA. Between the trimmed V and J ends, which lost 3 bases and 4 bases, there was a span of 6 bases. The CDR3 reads CSVEEAYGYTF. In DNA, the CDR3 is TGCAGCGTTGAGGAGGCCTATGGCTACACCTTC.

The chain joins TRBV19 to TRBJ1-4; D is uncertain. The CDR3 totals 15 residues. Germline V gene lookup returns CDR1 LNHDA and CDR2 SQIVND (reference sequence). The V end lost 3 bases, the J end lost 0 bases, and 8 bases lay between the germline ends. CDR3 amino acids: CASSMFAATNEKLFF. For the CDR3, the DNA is TGTGCCAGTAGTATGTTTGCGGCAACTAATGAAAAACTGTTTTTT.

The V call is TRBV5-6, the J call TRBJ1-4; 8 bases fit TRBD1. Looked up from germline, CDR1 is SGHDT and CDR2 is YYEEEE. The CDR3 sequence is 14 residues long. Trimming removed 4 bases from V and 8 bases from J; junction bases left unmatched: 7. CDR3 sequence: CASSHQGAGEKLFF. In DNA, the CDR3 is TGTGCCAGCAGCCACCAGGGGGCAGGGGAAAAACTGTTTTTT.

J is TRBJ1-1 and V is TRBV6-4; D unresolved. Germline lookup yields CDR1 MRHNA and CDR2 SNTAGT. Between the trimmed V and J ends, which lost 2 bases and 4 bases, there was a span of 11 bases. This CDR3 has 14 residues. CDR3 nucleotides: TGTGCCAGCAGTGACGAGGGTTGGGGCACTGAAGCTTTCTTT. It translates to CASSDEGWGTEAFF.